This T cell receptor beta chain came from a study of blood T cell repertoires in COVID-19. About the research overall: Acute-phase and convalescent COVID-19 samples originated in the United States, Italy and Spain. The analysed material was cDNA or gDNA that came from T cells, B-cell-depleted T cells, or PBMCs.

Enrolment of Seattle patients took place during active infection, and they were followed longitudinally. Source study methods: The assay estimated nucleated cells by amplifying reference gene primers. TCRdb keeps only in-frame clones here, not all; method: immunoSEQ multiplex PCR. V, J and clone size are those of that table, while D and trimming were read from the DNA. The sample lists roughly 250,000 clones; 80% to 85% were seen once. Germline assignment: CDR1 MNHEY and CDR2 SMNVEV (reference sequence). The V gene lost 6 bases and the J gene lost 6 bases, with 9 bases spanning the gap. The CDR3 is made up of 13 amino acids.

This receptor was obtained from a person between 65 and 80 years old with COVID-19, enrolled during active disease. Sequencing used peripheral blood. The rearrangement joins TRBV27 to TRBJ1-6; no reliable D call. CDR3: CASRYRSNSPLHF. DNA of the CDR3: TGTGCCAGCAGGTATCGGAGTAATTCACCCCTCCACTTT.